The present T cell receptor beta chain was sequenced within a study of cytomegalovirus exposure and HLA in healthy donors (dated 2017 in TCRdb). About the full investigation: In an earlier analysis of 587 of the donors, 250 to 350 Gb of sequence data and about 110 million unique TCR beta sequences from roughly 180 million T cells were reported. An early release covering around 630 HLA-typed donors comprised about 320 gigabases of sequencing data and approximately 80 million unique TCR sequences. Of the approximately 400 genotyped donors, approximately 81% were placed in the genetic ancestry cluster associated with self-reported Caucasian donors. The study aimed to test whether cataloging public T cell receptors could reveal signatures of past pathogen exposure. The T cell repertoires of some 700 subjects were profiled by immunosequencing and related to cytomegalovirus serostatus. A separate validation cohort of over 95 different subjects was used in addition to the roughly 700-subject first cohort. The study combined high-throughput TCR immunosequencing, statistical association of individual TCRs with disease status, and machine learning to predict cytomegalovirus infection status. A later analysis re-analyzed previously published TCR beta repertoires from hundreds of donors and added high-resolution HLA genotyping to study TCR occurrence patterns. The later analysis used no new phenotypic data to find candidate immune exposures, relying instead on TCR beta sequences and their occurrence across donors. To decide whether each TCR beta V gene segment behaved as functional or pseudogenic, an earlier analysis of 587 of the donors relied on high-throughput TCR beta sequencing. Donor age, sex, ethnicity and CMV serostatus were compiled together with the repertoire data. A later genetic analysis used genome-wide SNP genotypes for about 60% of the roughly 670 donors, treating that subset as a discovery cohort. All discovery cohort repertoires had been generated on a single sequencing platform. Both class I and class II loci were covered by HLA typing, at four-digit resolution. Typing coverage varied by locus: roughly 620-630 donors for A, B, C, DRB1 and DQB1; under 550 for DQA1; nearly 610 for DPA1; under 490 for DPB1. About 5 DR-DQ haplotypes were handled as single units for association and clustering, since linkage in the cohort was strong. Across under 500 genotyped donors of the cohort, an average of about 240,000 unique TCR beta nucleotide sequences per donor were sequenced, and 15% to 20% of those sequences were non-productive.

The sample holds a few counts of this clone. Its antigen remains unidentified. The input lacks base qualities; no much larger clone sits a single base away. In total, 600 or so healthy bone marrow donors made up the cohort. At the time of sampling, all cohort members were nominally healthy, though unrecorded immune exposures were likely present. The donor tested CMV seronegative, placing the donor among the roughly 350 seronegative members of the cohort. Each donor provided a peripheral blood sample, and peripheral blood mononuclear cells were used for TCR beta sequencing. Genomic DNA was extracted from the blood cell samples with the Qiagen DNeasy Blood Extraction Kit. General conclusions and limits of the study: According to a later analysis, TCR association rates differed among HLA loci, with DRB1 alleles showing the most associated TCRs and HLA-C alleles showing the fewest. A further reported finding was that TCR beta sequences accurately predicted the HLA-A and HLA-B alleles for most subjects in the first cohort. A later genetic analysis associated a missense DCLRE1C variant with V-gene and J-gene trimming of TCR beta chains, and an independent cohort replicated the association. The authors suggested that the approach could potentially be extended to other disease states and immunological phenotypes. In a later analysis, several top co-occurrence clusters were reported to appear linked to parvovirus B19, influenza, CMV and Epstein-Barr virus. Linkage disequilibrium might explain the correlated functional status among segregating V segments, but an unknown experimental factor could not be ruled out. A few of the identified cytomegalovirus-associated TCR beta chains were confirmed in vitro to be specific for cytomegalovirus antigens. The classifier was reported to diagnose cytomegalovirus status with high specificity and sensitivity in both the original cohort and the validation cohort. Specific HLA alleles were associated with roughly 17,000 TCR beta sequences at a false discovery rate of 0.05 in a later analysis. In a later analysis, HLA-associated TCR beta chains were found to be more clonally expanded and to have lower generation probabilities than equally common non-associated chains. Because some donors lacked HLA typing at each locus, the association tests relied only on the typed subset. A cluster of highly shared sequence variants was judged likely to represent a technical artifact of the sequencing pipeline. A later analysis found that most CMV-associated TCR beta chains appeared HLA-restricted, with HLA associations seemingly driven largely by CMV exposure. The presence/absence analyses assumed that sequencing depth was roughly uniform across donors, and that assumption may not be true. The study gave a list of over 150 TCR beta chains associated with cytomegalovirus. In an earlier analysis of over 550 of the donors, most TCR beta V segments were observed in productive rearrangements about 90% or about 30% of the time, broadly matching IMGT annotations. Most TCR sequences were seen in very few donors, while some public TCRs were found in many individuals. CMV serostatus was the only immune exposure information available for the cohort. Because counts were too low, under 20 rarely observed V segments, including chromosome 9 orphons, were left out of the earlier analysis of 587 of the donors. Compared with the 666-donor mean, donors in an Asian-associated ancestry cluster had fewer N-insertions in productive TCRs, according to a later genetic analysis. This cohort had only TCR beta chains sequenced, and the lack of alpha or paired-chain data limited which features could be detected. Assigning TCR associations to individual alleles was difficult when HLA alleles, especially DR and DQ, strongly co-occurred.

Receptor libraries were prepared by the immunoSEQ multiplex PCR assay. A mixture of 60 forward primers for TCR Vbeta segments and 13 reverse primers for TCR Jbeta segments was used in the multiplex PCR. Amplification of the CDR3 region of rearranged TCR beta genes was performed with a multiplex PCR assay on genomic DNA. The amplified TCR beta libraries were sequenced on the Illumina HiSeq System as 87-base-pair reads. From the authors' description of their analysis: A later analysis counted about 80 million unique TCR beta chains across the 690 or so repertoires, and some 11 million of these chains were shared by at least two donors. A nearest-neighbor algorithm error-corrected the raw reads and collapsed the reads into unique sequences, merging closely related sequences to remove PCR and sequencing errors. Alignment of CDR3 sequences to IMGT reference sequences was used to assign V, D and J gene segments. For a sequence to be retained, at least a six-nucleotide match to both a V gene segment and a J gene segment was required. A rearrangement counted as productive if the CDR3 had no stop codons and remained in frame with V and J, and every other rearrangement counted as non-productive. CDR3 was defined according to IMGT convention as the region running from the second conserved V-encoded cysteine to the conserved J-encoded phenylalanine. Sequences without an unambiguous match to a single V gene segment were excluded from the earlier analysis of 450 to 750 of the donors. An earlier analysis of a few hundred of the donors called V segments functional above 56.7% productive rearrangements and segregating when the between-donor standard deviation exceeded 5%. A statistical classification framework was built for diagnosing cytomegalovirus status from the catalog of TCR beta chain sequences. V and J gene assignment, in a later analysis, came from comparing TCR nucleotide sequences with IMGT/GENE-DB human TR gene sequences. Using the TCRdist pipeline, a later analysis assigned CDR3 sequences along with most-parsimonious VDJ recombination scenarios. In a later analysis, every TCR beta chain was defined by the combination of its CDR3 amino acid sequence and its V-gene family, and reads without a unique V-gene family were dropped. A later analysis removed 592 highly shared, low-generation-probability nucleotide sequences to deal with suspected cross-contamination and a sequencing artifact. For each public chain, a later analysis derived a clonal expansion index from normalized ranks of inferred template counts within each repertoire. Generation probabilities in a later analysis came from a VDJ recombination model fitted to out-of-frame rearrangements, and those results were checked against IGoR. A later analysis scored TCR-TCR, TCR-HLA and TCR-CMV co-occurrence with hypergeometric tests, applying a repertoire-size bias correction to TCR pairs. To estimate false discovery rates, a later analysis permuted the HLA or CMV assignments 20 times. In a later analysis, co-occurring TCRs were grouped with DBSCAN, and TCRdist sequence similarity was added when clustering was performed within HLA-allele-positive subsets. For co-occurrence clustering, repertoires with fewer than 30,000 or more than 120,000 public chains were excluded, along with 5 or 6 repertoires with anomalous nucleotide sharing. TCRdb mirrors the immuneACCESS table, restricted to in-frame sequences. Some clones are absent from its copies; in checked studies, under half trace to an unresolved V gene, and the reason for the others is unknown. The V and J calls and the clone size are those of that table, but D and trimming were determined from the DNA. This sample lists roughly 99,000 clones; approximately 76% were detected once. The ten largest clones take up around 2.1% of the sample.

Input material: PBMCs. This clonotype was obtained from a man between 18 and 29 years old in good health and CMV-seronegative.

DNA sequence: TGCGCCAGCAGCCCCGACAGCTACGAGCAGTACTTC. This codes for CASSPDSYEQYF. The rearrangement joined TRBV5-1 to TRBJ2-5; TRBD1 is a possible D gene, resting on 5 matching bases. The J call may be wrong; the DNA end is better matched by TRBJ2-7. Via the germline V gene, CDR1 is SGHRS and CDR2 YFSETQ. Inclusive of the bounding cysteine and phenylalanine, the CDR3 is 12 residues long. Only the CDR3 region is kept as DNA, spanning 36 bases read in frame from base 1.